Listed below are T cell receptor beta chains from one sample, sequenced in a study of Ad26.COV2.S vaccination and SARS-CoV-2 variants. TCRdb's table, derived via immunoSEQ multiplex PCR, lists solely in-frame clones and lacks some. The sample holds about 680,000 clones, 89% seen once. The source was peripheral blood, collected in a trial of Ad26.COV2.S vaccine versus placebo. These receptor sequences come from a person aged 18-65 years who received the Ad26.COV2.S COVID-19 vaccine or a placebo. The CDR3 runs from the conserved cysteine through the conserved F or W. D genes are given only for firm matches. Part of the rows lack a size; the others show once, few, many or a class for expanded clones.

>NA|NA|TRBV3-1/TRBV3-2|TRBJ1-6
CASSQELADNSPLHF
TGTGCCAGCAGCCAAGAGTTGGCAGACAATTCACCCCTCCACTTT
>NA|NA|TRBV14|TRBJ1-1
CASSQGREAFF
TGTGCCAGCAGCCAAGGGCGAGAAGCTTTCTTT
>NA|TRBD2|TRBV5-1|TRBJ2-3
CASSFLAGSTDTQYF
TGCGCCAGCAGCTTTCTAGCGGGTAGCACAGATACGCAGTATTTT
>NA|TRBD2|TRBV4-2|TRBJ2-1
CASSPQTSGSYNEQFF
TGTGCCAGCAGCCCCCAGACTAGCGGCTCCTACAATGAGCAGTTCTTC
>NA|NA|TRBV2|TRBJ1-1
CASSEALHRAEAFF
TGTGCCAGCAGTGAAGCGCTTCACAGGGCGGAAGCTTTCTTT
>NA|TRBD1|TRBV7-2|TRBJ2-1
CASSVEPGQGNNEQFF
TGTGCCAGCAGCGTCGAACCGGGACAGGGTAACAATGAGCAGTTCTTC
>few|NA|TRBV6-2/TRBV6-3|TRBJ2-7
CASSDGKGPYEQYF
TGTGCCAGCAGCGACGGCAAGGGTCCCTACGAGCAGTACTTC
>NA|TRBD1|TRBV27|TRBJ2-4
CASSSSTGADIQYF
TGTGCCAGCAGTTCCTCGACAGGGGCGGACATTCAGTACTTC
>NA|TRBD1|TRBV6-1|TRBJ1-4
CASSEGPGQGSNEKLFF
TGTGCCAGCAGTGAAGGTCCGGGACAGGGGTCTAATGAAAAACTGTTTTTT
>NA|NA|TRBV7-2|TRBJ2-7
CASSWAGYEQYF
TGTGCCAGCAGCTGGGCGGGGTACGAGCAGTACTTC
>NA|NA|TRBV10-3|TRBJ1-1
CAISGAGTANTEAFF
TGTGCCATCAGTGGTGCCGGGACTGCAAACACTGAAGCTTTCTTT